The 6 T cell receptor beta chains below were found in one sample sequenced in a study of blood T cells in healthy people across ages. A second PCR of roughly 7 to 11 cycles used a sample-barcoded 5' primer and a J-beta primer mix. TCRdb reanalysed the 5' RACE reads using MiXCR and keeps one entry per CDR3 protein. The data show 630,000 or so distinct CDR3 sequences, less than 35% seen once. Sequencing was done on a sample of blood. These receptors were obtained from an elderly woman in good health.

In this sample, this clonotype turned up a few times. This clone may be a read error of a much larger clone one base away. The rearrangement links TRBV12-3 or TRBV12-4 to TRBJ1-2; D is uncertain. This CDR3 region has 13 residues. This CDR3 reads CASGLGPAEGYTF. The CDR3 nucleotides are TGTGCCAGCGGTTTAGGGCCTGCTGAGGGCTACACCTTC.

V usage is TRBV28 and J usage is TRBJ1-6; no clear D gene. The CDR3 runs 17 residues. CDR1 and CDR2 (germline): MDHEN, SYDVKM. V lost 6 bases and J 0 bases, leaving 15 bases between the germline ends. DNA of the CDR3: TGTGCCAGCAGAAGGACCGAGAGAAGCTCCTATAATTCACCCCTCCACTTT. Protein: CASRRTERSSYNSPLHF.

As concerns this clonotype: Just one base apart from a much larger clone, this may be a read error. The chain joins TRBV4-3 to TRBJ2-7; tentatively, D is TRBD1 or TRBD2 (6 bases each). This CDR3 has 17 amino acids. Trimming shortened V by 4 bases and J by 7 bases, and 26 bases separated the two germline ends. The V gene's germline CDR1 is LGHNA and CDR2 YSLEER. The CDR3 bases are TGCGCCAGCAGCCCGACTTACAGGGTACTAGCCGTCAATGAGCAGTACTTC. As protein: CASSPTYRVLAVNEQYF.

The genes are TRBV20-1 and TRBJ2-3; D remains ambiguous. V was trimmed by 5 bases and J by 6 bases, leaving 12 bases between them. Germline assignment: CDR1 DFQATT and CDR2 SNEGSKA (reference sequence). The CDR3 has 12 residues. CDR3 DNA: TGCAGTGCTCTCCCCTCCGCGGATACGCAGTATTTT. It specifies CSALPSADTQYF.

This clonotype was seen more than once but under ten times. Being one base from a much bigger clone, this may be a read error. CDR3 DNA sequence: TGTGCCAGCAGTGGGGGCGACAGGCAGTACTTC. Its translation: CASSGGDRQYF. The chain has TRBV2 and TRBJ2-5, with D possibly being TRBD1 (6 bases). This CDR3 region has 11 residues. V dropped 4 bases and J dropped 11 bases, with 11 bases sitting between them. CDR1 is SNHLY and CDR2 is FYNNEI in the germline V gene.

CDR3 sequence (DNA): TGTGCCAGCAGCGGGCCGACAGGGGCTCATTCACCCCTCCACTTT. This translates into CASSGPTGAHSPLHF. The genes are TRBV7-9 and TRBJ1-6; 8 nucleotides align to TRBD1. This CDR3 comprises 15 residues. CDR1 and CDR2 (germline): SEHNR, FQNEAQ (reference sequence). The trim removed 5 bases at V and 8 bases at J, leaving 8 bases unmatched.